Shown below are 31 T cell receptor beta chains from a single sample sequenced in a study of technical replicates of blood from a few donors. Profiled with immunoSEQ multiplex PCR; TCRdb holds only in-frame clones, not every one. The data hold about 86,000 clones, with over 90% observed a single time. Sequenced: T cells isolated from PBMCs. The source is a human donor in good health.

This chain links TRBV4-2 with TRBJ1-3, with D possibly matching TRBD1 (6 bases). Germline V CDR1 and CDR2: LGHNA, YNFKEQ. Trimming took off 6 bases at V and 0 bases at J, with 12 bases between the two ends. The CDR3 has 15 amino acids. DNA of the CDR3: TGTGCCAGCAGTCGGACAGTCAACTCTGGAAACACCATATATTTT. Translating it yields CASSRTVNSGNTIYF.

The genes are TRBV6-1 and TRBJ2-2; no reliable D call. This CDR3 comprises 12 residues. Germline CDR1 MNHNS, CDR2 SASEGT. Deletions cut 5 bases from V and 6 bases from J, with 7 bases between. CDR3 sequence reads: CASSTRSGELFF. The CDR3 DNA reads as TGTGCCAGCAGTACACGCTCCGGGGAGCTGTTTTTT.

The CDR3 loop is CASSVGASGSNEQFF. The CDR3 bases are TGTGCCAGCAGCGTAGGGGCTAGCGGGAGTAATGAGCAGTTCTTC. The rearrangement links TRBV9 to TRBJ2-1; the match to TRBD2 covers 10 bases. The CDR3 contains 15 residues. Per the germline V gene, CDR1 is SGDLS and CDR2 is YYNGEE. The V gene end was trimmed by 0 bases and the J gene end by 7 bases; junction bases not matched to a gene: 4.

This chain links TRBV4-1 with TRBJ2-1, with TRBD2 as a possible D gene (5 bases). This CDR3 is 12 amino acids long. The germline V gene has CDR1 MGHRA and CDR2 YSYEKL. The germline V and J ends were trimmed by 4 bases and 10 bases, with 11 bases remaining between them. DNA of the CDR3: TGCGCCAGCAGCCCATCGAGCGGAGAGCAGTTCTTC. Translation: CASSPSSGEQFF.

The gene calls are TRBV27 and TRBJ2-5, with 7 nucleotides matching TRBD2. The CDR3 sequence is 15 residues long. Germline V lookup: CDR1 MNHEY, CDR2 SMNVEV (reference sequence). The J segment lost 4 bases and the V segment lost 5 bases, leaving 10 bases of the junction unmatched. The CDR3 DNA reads TGTGCCAGCAGTACATTCGCGGGAGTCAGAGAGACCCAGTACTTC. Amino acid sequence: CASSTFAGVRETQYF.

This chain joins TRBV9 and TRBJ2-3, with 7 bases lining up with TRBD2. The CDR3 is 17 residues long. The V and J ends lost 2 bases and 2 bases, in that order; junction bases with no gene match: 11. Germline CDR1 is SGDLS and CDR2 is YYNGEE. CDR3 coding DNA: TGTGCCAGCAGCGTGCCTATCCCGGGACTACTCACAGATACGCAGTATTTT. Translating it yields CASSVPIPGLLTDTQYF. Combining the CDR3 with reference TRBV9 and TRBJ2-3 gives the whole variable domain DSGVTQTPKHLITATGQRVTLRCSPRSGDLSVYWYQQSLDQGLQFLIQYYNGEERAKGNILERFSAQQFPDLHSELNLSSLELGDSALYFCASSVPIPGLLTDTQYFGPGTRLTVL.

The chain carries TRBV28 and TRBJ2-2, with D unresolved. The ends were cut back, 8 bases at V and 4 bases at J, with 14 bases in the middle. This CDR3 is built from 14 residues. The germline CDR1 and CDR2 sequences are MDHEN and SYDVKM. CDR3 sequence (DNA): TGTGCCAGCCAAGTCCCCGTTAGCACCGGGGAGCTGTTTTTT. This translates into CASQVPVSTGELFF.

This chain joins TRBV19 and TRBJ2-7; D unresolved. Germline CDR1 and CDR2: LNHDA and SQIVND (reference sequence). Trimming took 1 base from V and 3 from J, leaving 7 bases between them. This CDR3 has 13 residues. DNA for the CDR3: TGTGCCAGTAGTATAGTCAGAAGCTACGAGCAGTACTTC. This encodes CASSIVRSYEQYF. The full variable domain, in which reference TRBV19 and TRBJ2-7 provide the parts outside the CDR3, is DGGITQSPKYLFRKEGQNVTLSCEQNLNHDAMYWYRQDPGQGLRLIYYSQIVNDFQKGDIAEGYSVSREKKESFPLTVTSAQKNPTAFYLCASSIVRSYEQYFGPGTRLTVT.

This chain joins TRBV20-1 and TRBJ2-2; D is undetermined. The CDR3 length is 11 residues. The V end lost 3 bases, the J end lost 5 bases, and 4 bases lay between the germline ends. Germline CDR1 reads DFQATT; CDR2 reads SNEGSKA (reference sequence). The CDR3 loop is CSARYTGELFF. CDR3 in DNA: TGCAGTGCTAGGTATACCGGGGAGCTGTTTTTT.

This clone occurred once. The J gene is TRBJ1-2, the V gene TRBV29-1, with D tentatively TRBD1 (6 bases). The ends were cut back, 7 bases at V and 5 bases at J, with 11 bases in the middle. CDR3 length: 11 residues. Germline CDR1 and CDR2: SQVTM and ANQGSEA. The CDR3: CSGNREYGYTF. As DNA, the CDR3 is TGCAGCGGAAACAGGGAGTATGGCTACACCTTC.

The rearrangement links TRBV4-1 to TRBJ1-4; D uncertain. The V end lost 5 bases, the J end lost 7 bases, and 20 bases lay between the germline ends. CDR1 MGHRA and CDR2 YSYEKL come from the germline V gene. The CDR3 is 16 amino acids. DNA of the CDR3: TGCGCCAGCAGCAAGTCCCCTGCGAGTAGTCTTGAAAAACTGTTTTTT. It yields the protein CASSKSPASSLEKLFF.

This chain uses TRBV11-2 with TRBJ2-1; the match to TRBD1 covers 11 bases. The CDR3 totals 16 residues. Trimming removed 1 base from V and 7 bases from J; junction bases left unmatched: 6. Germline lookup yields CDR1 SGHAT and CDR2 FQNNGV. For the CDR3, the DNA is TGTGCCAGCAGCTTAGGAGTGGGACAGGGGGGGAATGAGCAGTTCTTC. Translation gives CASSLGVGQGGNEQFF.

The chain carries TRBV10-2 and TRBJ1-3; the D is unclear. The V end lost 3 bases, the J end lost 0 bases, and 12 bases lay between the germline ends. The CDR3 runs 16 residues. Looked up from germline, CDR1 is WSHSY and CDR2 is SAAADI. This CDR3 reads CASSDGAGHSGNTIYF. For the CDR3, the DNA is TGCGCCAGCAGTGATGGTGCAGGCCACTCTGGAAACACCATATATTTT.

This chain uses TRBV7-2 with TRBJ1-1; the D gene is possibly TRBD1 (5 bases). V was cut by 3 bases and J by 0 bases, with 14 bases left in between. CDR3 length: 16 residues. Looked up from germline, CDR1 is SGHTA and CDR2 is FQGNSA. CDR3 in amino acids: CASSLGQGVVNTEAFF. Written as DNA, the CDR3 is TGTGCCAGCAGCTTGGGCCAGGGCGTGGTGAACACTGAAGCTTTCTTT.

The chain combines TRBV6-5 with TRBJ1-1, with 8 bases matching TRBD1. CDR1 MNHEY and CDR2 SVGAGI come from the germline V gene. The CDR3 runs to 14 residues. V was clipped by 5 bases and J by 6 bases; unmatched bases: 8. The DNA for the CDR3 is TGTGCCAGCAGTCAACAGGGGGTAGGGGCTGAAGCTTTCTTT. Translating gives CASSQQGVGAEAFF.

The CDR3 DNA sequence: TGTGCCAGCAGCTTAGCCCCTAGCGGGGGAGCCGTGGCAGATACGCAGTATTTT. Its translation is CASSLAPSGGAVADTQYF. The V and J genes are TRBV7-2 and TRBJ2-3; 10 nucleotides agree with TRBD2. CDR1 SGHTA and CDR2 FQGNSA come from the germline V gene. V trimming: 0 bases; J trimming: 4 bases; junction bases outside the gene matches: 10. This CDR3 contains 18 residues.

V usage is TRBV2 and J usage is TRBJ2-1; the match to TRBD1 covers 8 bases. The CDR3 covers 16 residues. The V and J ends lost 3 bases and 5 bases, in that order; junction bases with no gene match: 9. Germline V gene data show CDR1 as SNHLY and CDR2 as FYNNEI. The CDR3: CASSDPDREVDNEQFF. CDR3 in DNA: TGTGCCAGCAGTGACCCGGACAGGGAAGTTGACAATGAGCAGTTCTTC.

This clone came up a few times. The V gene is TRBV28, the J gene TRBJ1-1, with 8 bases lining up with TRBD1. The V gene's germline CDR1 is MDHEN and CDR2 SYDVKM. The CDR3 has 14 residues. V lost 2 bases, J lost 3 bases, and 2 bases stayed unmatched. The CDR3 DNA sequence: TGTGCCAGCAGTTTACAGGGGGCATACACTGAAGCTTTCTTT. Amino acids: CASSLQGAYTEAFF.

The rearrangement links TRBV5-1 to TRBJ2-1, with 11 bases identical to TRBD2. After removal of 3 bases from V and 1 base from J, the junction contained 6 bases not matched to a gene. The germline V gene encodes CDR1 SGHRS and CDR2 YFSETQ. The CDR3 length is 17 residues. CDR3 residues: CASSSFLAGGSYNEQFF. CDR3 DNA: TGCGCCAGCAGCTCCTTTTTAGCGGGAGGGTCCTACAATGAGCAGTTCTTC.

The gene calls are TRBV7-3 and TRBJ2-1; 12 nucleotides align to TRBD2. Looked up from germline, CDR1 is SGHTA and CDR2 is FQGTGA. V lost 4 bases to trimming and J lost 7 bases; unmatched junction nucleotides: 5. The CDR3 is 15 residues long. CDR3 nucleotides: TGTGCCAGCAGCTGGGGACTAGCGGGCGTTAATGAGCAGTTCTTC. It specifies CASSWGLAGVNEQFF.

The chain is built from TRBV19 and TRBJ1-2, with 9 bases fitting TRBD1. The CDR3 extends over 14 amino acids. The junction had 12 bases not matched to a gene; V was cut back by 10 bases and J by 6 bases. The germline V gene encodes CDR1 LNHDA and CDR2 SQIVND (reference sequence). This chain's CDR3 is CATARQGVIDGYTF. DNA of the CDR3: TGTGCCACCGCCAGACAGGGGGTTATCGATGGCTACACCTTC.

The CDR3: CASRLLARETQYF. The DNA for the CDR3 is TGTGCCAGCAGGTTACTAGCGCGGGAGACCCAGTACTTC. V usage is TRBV5-5 and J usage is TRBJ2-5, with 7 bases identical to TRBD2. This CDR3 spans 13 amino acids. Per the germline V gene, CDR1 is SGHKS and CDR2 is YYEKEE (reference sequence). The V gene end was trimmed by 5 bases and the J gene end by 5 bases; junction bases not matched to a gene: 6.

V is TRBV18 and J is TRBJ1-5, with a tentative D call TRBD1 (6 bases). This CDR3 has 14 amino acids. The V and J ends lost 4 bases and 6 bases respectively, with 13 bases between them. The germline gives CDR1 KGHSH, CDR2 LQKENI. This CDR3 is CASSLNRASQPQHF. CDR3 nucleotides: TGTGCCAGCTCACTAAACAGGGCTAGTCAGCCCCAGCATTTT. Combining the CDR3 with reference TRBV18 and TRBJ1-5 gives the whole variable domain NAGVMQNPRHLVRRRGQEARLRCSPMKGHSHVYWYRQLPEEGLKFMVYLQKENIIDESGMPKERFSAEFPKEGPSILRIQQVVRGDSAAYFCASSLNRASQPQHFGDGTRLSIL.

CDR3 sequence reads: CASSLYGGETQYF. CDR3 sequence (DNA): TGTGCCAGCAGTTTATATGGGGGGGAGACCCAGTACTTC. This sequence joins TRBV27 and TRBJ2-5; tentatively, D is TRBD2 (6 bases). The CDR3 is made up of 13 amino acids. The V end was cut by 1 base, the J end by 5 bases, with 8 bases between. Germline CDR1 is MNHEY and CDR2 is SMNVEV (reference sequence).

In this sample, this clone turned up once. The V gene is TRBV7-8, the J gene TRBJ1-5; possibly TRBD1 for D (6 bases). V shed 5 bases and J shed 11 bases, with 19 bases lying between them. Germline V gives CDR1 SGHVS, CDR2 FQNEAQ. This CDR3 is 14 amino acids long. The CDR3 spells CASSLRTAPITQHF. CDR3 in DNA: TGTGCCAGCAGCCTACGGACAGCCCCCATTACCCAGCATTTT.

The CDR3 loop reads CASSAVTDTQYF. Here the CDR3 DNA reads TGTGCCAGCAGCGCGGTCACAGATACGCAGTATTTT. The gene calls are TRBV7-6 and TRBJ2-3; D remains unclear. Germline CDR1 and CDR2: SGHVS and FNYEAQ. V lost 5 bases to trimming and J lost 2 bases, with 5 bases between them. This CDR3 has 12 residues.

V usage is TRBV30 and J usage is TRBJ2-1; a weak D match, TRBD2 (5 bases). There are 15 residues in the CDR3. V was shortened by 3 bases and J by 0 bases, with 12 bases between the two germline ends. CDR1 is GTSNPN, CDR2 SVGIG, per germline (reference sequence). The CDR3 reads CAWSLGTSSYNEQFF. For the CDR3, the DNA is TGTGCCTGGAGCTTAGGTACTAGCTCCTACAATGAGCAGTTCTTC. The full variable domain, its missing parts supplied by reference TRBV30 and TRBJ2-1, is SQTIHQWPATLVQPVGSPLSLECTVEGTSNPNLYWYRQAAGRGLQLLFYSVGIGQISSEVPQNLSASRPQDRQFILSSKKLLLSDSGFYLCAWSLGTSSYNEQFFGPGTRLTVL.

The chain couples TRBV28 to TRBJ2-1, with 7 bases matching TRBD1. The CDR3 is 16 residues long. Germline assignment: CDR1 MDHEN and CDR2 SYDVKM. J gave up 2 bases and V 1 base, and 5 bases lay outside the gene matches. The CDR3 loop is CASSLFIQGAYNEQFF. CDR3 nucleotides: TGTGCCAGCAGTTTATTTATCCAGGGGGCCTACAATGAGCAGTTCTTC.

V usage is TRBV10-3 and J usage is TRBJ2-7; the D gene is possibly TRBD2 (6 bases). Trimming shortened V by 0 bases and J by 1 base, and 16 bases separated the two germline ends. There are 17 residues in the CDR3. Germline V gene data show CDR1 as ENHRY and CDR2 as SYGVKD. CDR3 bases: TGTGCCATCAGTGAGTCTTATCTGGGGACTTTATCCTACGAGCAGTACTTC. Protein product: CAISESYLGTLSYEQYF.

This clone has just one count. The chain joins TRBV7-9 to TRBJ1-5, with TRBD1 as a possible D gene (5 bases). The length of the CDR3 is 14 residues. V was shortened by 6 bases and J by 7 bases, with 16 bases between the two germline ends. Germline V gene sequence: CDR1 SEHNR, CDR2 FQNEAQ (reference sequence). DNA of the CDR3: TGTGCCAGCAGTCCGGACCTAACAGGACAGCCCCAGCATTTT. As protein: CASSPDLTGQPQHF.

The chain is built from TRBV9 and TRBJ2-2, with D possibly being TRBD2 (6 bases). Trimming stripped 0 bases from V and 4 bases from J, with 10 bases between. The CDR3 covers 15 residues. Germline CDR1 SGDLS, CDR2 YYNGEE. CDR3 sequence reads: CASSVAGALTGELFF. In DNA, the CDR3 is TGTGCCAGCAGCGTAGCGGGAGCGCTCACCGGGGAGCTGTTTTTT.